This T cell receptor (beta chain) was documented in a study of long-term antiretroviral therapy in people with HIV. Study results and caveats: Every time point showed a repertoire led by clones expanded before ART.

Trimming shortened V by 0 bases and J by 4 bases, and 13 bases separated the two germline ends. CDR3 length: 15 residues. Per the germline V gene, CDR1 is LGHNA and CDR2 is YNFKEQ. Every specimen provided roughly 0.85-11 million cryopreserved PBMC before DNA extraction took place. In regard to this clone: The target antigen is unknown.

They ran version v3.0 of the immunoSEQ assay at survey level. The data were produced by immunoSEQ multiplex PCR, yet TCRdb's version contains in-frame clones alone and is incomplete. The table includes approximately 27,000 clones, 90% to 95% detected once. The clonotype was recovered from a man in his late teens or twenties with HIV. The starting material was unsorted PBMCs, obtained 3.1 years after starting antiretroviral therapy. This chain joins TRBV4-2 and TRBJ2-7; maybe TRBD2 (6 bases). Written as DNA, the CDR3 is TGTGCCAGCAGCCAAGATCCCGGGAGTAGGTACGAGCAGTACTTC. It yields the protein CASSQDPGSRYEQYF.